This T cell receptor (beta chain) was sequenced during a study of T cells in Graves' hyperthyroidism and ophthalmopathy (dated by TCRdb to about 2019). Regarding the complete study: Peripheral blood samples were taken at the time of initial diagnosis, prior to any treatment. TCR V-J signatures able to tell the groups apart were searched for in a discovery cohort of some 100 patients, of whom roughly 42 had Graves' ophthalmopathy and 57 had stable Graves' hyperthyroidism. Prospective prediction of ophthalmopathy was tested in an independent validation cohort of 18 to 20 hyperthyroidism patients and 17 patients who later progressed to ophthalmopathy. The 95 to 100 discovery patients were divided at random into training and test sets in a 7:3 ratio. Thyroid tissue and blood T-cell repertoires from six or seven Graves' hyperthyroidism patients were also compared in the study. Once sampling was done, hyperthyroidism patients were given methimazole at a starting dose of 30 mg daily, whereas ophthalmopathy patients were given high-dose intravenous methylprednisolone. According to the paper, TCR Vbeta CDR3 sequencing was carried out on 135 peripheral blood samples, which came from 40 to 45 ophthalmopathy, around 74 hyperthyroidism and about 17 progressor patients.

What the work shows at the level of the full study, not this receptor alone: Most expanded thyroid clonotypes (frequency above 0.001) were also detected in blood, a finding suggesting that blood repertoires may reflect thyroid immune responses. A model built on a 13 V-J signature distinguished ophthalmopathy from stable hyperthyroidism, reaching roughly 88% sensitivity and about 81% specificity in cross-validation and 80%/75% in testing. No statistical method was used to fix the sample size in advance, and group allocation was not hidden from the investigators. During validation, the model predicted progression to ophthalmopathy a median of about 5.9 months ahead of onset, with almost 71% sensitivity and 72% to 80% specificity.

Graves' hyperthyroidism was defined as stable when no progression to ophthalmopathy occurred over 18 months of follow-up. Hyperthyroidism patients were aged 18 to 65 years and newly diagnosed, with disease duration of less than 2 months. Any patient with an uncontrolled infection, another autoimmune disease, pregnancy or lactation was excluded. Diagnoses relied on clinical symptoms, serum thyroxine and TRAb, thyroid ultrasound and orbital computed tomography. Ficoll-Paque density gradient centrifugation was used to isolate PBMCs from about 10 ml of fresh peripheral blood. Total RNA was extracted with Trizol reagent, and quality was checked on an Agilent 2100 Bioanalyzer. The germline V gene (reference sequence) specifies LNHDA as CDR1 and SQIVND as CDR2. The CDR3 holds 15 amino acids from the cysteine to the phenylalanine. The DNA shown is the 45-base CDR3, in frame from base 1. Germline trimming amounts to 3 bases on V and 5 bases on J, with 8 as the count of junction bases outside the gene matches.

Of note for this clonotype: It has no known antigen specificity. One base away there is no much larger clone; base qualities are not given.

Amplification of TCR beta CDR3 regions was carried out from RNA transcripts. The TCR CDR3 was subjected to a first round of RT-PCR using the HTBI primer set and the Qiagen OneStep RT-PCR kit. Libraries were constructed in a second round of multiplex PCR, after which size selection and purification were carried out. Sequencing of the libraries was done on an Illumina HiSeq2000 using paired-end 100 bp reads. For the original study's pipeline: SOAPnuke was used to process the raw data, removing reads that contained adapters or uncalled bases, had a mean Phred below 15, or lacked an exact match to the constant primer or identifier. COPE v1.2.5 was used to merge high-quality paired reads, and clonotypes were defined as unique nucleotide sequences. MiTCR v1.1 was used to align clonotypes to the IMGT TRBV, TRBD and TRBJ reference segments. The analysis included only V-J combinations with a frequency above 0.0001, which together covered roughly 99% of the repertoires. A TCS score was defined as the ratio of F50 (clonal expansion) to E x V (chaos), with BLOSUM62-based TCRdist applied between CDR3 peptides within each V-J. Welch's t-statistics and random forest reduced 450 to 600 V-J features to roughly 13, which were used in a naive Bayes classifier (R e1071). TCRdb applied fastp at Q25 and MiXCR to the public reads, then kept only in-frame beta chains. Rows with one shared CDR3 protein collapse into an entry with the most common genes and DNA. The V and J calls shown here were made by TCRdb, not taken from the authors' results. Recorded for this sample are 600,000 or so distinct CDR3 sequences; 15% to 20% of them occurred a single time. Jointly, the top ten make up 3.8% of the sample.

The TCR comes from a woman in her thirties with Graves' hyperthyroidism. The sample consisted of blood. Recombination connected TRBV19 to TRBJ2-7; 9 central bases correspond to TRBD2. CDR3 sequence: CASSISGTSMDEQYF. The nucleotide sequence reads TGTGCCAGTAGTATCTCCGGGACTAGCATGGACGAGCAGTACTTC.